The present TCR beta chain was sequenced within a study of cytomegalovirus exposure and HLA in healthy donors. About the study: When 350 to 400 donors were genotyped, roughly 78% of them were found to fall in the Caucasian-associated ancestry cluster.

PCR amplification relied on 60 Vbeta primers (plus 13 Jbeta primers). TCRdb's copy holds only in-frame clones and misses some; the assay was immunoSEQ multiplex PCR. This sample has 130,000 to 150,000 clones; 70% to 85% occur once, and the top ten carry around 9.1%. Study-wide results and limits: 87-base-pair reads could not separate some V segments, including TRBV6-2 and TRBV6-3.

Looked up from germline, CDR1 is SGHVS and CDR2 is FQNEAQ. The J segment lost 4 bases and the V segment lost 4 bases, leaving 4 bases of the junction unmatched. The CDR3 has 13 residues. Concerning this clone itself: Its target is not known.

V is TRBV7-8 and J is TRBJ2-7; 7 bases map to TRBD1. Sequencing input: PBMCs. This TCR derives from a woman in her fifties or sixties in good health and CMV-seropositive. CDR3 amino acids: CASSSGQRYEQYF. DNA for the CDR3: TGTGCCAGCAGCTCGGGACAGAGGTACGAGCAGTACTTC.